Sequencing of this T cell receptor beta chain was carried out in a study of technical replicates of blood from a handful of donors. The CDR3 is 16 residues long. V gave up 1 base and J gave up 2 bases, with 14 bases separating them. CDR1 MGHDK and CDR2 SYGVNS come from the germline V gene. The method was immunoSEQ multiplex PCR; TCRdb's version includes in-frame clones alone and lacks a portion of them. The sample records about 99,000 clones, 95% being singletons. The TCR sequence derives from a human donor in good health. The genes are TRBV25-1 and TRBJ1-1; tentative D call: TRBD1 (6 bases). Material: T cells isolated from PBMCs. CDR3: CASSELGAGVNTEAFF. CDR3 sequence (DNA): TGTGCCAGCAGTGAATTGGGGGCAGGAGTAAACACTGAAGCTTTCTTT.